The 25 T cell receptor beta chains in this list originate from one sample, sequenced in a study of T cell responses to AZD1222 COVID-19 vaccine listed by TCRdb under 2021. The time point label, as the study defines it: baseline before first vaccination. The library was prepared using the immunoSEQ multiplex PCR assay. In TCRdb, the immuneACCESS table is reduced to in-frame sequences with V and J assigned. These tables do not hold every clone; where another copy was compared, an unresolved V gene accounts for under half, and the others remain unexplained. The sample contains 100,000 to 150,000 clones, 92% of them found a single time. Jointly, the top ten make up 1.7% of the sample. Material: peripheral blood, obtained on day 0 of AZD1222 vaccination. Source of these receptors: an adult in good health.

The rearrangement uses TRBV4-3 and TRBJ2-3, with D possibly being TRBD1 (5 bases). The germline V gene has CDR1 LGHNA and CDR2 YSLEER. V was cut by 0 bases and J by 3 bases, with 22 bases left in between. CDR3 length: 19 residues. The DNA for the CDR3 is TGCGCCAGCAGCCAAGACGCCACTCCGACAGTCCGGCTGACAGATACGCAGTATTTT. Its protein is CASSQDATPTVRLTDTQYF.

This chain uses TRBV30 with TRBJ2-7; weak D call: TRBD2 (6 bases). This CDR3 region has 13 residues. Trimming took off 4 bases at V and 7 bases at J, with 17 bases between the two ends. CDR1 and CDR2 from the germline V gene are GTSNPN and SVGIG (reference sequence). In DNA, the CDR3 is TGTGCCTGGACCCGGGGGTTTGAAGGGGAGCAGTACTTC. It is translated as CAWTRGFEGEQYF. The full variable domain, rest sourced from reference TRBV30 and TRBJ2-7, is SQTIHQWPATLVQPVGSPLSLECTVEGTSNPNLYWYRQAAGRGLQLLFYSVGIGQISSEVPQNLSASRPQDRQFILSSKKLLLSDSGFYLCAWTRGFEGEQYFGPGTRLTVT.

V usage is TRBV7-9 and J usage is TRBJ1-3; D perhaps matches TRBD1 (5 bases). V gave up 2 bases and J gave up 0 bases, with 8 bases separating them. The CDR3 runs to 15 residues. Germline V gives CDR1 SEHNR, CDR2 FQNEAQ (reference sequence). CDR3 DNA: TGTGCCAGCAGCTTACGGGGCCTCTCTGGAAACACCATATATTTT. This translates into CASSLRGLSGNTIYF.

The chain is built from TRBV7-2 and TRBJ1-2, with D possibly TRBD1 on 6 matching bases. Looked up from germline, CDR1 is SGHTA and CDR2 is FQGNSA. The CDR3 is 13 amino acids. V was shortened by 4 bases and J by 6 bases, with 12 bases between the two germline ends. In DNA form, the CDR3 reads TGTGCCAGCAGCTCCGACAGGCAGCATGGCTACACCTTC. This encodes CASSSDRQHGYTF.

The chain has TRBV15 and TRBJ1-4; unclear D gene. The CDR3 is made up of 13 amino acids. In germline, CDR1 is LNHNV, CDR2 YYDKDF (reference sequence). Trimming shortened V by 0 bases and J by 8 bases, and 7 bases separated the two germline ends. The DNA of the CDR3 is TGTGCCACCAGCAGAGATAGGCGGGAAAAACTGTTTTTT. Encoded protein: CATSRDRREKLFF.

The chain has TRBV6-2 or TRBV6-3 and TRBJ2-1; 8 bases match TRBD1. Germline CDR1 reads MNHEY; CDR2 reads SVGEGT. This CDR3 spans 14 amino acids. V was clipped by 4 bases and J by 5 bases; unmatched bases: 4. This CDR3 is CASSSGTGNNEQFF. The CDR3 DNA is TGTGCCAGCAGTTCCGGGACAGGAAACAATGAGCAGTTCTTC.

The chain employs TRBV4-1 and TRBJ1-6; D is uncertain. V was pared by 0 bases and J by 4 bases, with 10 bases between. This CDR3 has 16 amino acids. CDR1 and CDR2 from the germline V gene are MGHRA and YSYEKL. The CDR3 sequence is CASSQEYGVYNSPLHF. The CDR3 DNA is TGCGCCAGCAGCCAAGAATATGGGGTTTATAATTCACCCCTCCACTTT.

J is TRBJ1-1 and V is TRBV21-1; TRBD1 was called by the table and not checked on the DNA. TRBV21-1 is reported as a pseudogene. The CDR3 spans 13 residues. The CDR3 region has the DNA TGTGCCAGCAGCAGGACACCTAACACTGAAGCTTTCTTT. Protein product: CASSRTPNTEAFF.

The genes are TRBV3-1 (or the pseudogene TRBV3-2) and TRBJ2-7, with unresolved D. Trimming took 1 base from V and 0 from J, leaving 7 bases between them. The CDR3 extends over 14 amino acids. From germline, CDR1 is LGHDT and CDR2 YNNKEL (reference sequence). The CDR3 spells CASSQVGFSYEQYF. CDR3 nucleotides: TGTGCCAGCAGCCAAGTTGGCTTCTCCTACGAGCAGTACTTC.

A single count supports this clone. CDR3 protein: CASSDTEYTEAFF. CDR3 in DNA: TGTGCCAGCAGCGACACCGAGTACACTGAAGCTTTCTTT. The gene calls are TRBV11-1 and TRBJ1-1; D is unclear. Germline assignment: CDR1 SGHAT and CDR2 FQDESV (reference sequence). This CDR3 has 13 residues. Trimming left V 5 bases short and J 3 bases short, with 10 bases between.

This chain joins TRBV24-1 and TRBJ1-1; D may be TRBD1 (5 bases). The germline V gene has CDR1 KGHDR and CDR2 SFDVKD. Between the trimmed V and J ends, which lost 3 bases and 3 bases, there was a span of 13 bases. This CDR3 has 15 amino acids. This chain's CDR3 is CATSDTPDRYTEAFF. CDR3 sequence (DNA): TGTGCCACCAGTGATACCCCCGACAGATACACTGAAGCTTTCTTT.

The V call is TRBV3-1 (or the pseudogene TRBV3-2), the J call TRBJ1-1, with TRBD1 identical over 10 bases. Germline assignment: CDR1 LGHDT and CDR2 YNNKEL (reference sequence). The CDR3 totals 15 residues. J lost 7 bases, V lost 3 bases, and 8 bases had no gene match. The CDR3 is CASSHRTGGFGEAFF. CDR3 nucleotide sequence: TGTGCCAGCAGCCACCGGACAGGGGGATTTGGTGAAGCTTTCTTT.

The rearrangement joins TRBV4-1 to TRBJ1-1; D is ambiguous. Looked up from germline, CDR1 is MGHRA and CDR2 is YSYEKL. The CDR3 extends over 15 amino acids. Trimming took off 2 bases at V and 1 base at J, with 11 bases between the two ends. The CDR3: CASSQPRRRNTEAFF. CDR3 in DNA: TGCGCCAGCAGCCAACCACGTAGGAGGAACACTGAAGCTTTCTTT.

DNA for the CDR3: TGCGCCAGCAGCCAAGACCAGGGTCTGGGCAATCAGCCCCAGCATTTT. Protein sequence: CASSQDQGLGNQPQHF. This sequence joins TRBV4-1 and TRBJ1-5, with D possibly being TRBD1 (5 bases). V shed 0 bases and J shed 2 bases, with 11 bases lying between them. The germline CDR1 and CDR2 sequences are MGHRA and YSYEKL. CDR3 length: 16 residues.

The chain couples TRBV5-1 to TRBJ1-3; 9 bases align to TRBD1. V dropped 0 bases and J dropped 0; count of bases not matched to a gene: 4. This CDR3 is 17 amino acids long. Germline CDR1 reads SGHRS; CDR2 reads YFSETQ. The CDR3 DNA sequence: TGCGCCAGCAGCTTGGGACAGGGGGGTTACTCTGGAAACACCATATATTTT. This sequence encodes CASSLGQGGYSGNTIYF.

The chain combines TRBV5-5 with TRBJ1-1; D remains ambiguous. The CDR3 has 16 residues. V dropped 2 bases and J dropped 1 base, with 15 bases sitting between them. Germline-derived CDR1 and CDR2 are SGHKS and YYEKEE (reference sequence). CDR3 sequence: CASSFAGGRANTEAFF. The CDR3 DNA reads TGTGCCAGCAGCTTTGCGGGAGGACGGGCGAACACTGAAGCTTTCTTT.

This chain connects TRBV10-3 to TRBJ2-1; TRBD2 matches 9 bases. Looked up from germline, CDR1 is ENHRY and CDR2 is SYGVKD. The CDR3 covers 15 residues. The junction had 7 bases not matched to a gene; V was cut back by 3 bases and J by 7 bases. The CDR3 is CAISEGREGWNEQFF. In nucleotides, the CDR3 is TGTGCCATCAGTGAAGGGCGGGAGGGCTGGAATGAGCAGTTCTTC.

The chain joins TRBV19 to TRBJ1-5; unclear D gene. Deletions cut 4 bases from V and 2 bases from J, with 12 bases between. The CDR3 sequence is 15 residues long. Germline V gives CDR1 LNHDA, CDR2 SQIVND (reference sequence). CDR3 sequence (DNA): TGTGCCAGTAGTACCGTTTTCGAGCGCAATCAGCCCCAGCATTTT. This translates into CASSTVFERNQPQHF.

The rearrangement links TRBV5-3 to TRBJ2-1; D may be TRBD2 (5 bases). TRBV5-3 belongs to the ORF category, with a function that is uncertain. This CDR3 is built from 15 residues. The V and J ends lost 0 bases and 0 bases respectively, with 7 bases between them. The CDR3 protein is CARSLERSSYNEQFF. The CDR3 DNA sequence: TGTGCCAGAAGCTTGGAGCGGAGCTCCTACAATGAGCAGTTCTTC.

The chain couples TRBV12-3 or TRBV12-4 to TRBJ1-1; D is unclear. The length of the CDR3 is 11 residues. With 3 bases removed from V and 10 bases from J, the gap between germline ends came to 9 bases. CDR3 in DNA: TGTGCCAGCAGTTTTTCGGGGAGAGCTTTCTTT. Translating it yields CASSFSGRAFF.

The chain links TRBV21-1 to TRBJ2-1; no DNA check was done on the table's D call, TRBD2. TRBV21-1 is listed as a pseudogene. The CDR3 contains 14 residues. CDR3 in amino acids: CASSSGISYNEQFF. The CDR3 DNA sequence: TGTGCCAGCAGCTCCGGTATCTCCTACAATGAGCAGTTCTTC.

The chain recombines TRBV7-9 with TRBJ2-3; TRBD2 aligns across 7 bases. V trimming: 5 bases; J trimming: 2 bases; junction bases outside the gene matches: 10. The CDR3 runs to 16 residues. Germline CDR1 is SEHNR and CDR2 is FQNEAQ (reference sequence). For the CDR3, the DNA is TGTGCCAGCAGCCCGGCTAGCGGAGAAGTCACAGATACGCAGTATTTT. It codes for CASSPASGEVTDTQYF.

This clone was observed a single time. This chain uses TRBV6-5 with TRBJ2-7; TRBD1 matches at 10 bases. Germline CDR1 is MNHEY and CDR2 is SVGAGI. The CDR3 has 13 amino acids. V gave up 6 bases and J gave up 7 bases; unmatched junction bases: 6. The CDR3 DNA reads TGTGCCAGCAGAAGACAGGGGGCGAAGGAGCAGTACGTC. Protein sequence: CASRRQGAKEQYV.

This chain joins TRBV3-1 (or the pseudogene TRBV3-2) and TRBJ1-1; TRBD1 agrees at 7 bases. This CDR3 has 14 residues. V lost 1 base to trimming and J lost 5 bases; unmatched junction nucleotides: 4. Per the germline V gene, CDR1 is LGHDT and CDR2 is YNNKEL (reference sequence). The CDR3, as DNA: TGTGCCAGCAGCCAAGCCCCAGGGGGAACTGAAGCTTTCTTT. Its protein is CASSQAPGGTEAFF.

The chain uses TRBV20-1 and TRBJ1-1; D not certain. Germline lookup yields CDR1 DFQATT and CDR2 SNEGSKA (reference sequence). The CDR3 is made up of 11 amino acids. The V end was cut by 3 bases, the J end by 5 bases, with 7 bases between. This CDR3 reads CSARATTEAFF. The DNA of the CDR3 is TGCAGTGCTAGGGCTACGACTGAAGCTTTCTTT.